A single T cell receptor (beta chain) is shown here with its context. What it recognizes is unknown. The sample is drawn from a study of response to subunit inactivated influenza vaccine. Whole-study findings and limits: There was a suggestion from the authors that each seasonal influenza vaccination recruits few new T cells.

CDR1 is DFQATT, CDR2 SNEGSKA, per germline (reference sequence). Trimming pared 3 bases from V and 6 bases from J, leaving 17 bases between. The CDR3 has 14 amino acids. TCRdb reprocessed the RT-PCR reads via MiXCR and lists one record per CDR3 protein. The sample shows about 500,000 distinct CDR3 sequences, more than 15% of them seen only once. This clonotype originated in a man between 50 and 69 years old who received an inactivated influenza vaccine. The rearrangement links TRBV20-1 to TRBJ1-1; the D is unclear. The source material was CD4+ T cells sorted from PBMCs, sampled roughly 24 months after vaccination. The CDR3 loop is CSARSLRGAAEAFF. The DNA of the CDR3 is TGCAGTGCTAGGTCCCTTCGAGGAGCGGCTGAAGCTTTCTTT.